The 30 T cell receptor beta chains below all came from one sample that was sequenced in a study of Ad26.COV2.S vaccination and SARS-CoV-2 variants. Repertoires were generated with immunoSEQ multiplex PCR, while TCRdb's copy carries only in-frame clones and drops some. The table lists about 390,000 clones, roughly nine tenths of them singletons. Treatment reported: over 15 received Ad26.COV2.S at low or high dose, single or two shots; 5 received placebo; per-sample allocation not given. Each sample was drawn 63 days after the first injection (of vaccine or placebo). The material was peripheral blood, obtained in a trial of Ad26.COV2.S vaccine versus placebo. The receptors were gathered from a person between 18 and 60 years old who received the Ad26.COV2.S COVID-19 vaccine or a placebo.

The chain combines TRBV12-3 or TRBV12-4 with TRBJ2-3; D is undetermined. V was trimmed by 1 base and J by 2 bases, leaving 1 base between them. CDR3 length: 12 amino acids. CDR3: CASSLDTDTQYF. In nucleotides, the CDR3 is TGTGCCAGCAGTTTAGACACAGATACGCAGTATTTT.

This clone was observed a few times. The gene calls are TRBV10-1 and TRBJ1-5, with D possibly TRBD1 on 5 matching bases. Germline CDR1 reads WNHNN; CDR2 reads SYGVQD (reference sequence). Trimming took 6 bases from V and 9 from J, leaving 15 bases between them. The CDR3 consists of 13 residues. CDR3 in DNA: TGCGCCAGCAGCGCGGACATAAGGGGGCCCCAGCATTTT. Translation gives CASSADIRGPQHF.

The genes are TRBV7-6 and TRBJ2-5; 14 nucleotides line up with TRBD2. This CDR3 comprises 18 residues. V was clipped by 2 bases and J by 1 base; unmatched bases: 6. The germline gives CDR1 SGHVS, CDR2 FNYEAQ. The DNA for the CDR3 is TGTGCCAGCAGCTTATCAACCGGACTAGCGGGGGGCCAAGAGACCCAGTACTTC. Amino acids: CASSLSTGLAGGQETQYF.

The chain has TRBV12-5 and TRBJ1-1; D may be TRBD1 (5 bases). Germline CDR1 is LGHNT and CDR2 is FRNRAP. This CDR3 spans 14 amino acids. V was shortened by 6 bases and J by 2 bases, with 13 bases between the two germline ends. The CDR3 loop is CASGFDSINTEAFF. The CDR3 DNA reads as TGTGCTAGTGGCTTCGACAGCATAAACACTGAAGCTTTCTTT.

The chain couples TRBV29-1 to TRBJ2-5; TRBD2 is a possible D gene (6 bases). Germline CDR1 SQVTM, CDR2 ANQGSEA. There are 14 residues in the CDR3. Trimming cost V 4 bases and J 2 bases, with 14 bases left between them. The CDR3 loop is CSVVVVGGQETQYF. The CDR3, as DNA: TGCAGCGTTGTTGTGGTAGGAGGGCAAGAGACCCAGTACTTC.

CDR3 residues: CASSLASGDSYEQYF. The CDR3 bases are TGTGCCAGCAGCTTAGCTAGCGGGGACTCCTACGAGCAGTACTTC. The chain has TRBV7-2 and TRBJ2-7, with TRBD2 identical over 8 bases. From germline, CDR1 is SGHTA and CDR2 FQGNSA. CDR3 length equals 15 residues. The junction had 1 base not matched to a gene; V was cut back by 0 bases and J by 0 bases.

This CDR3 reads CASSRGAGRARGAFF. CDR3 DNA sequence: TGTGCCAGCAGCCGCGGAGCCGGACGGGCGCGGGGGGCTTTCTTT. This chain uses TRBV7-4 with TRBJ1-1; D is perhaps TRBD1 (5 bases). Germline CDR1 and CDR2: SGHVT and SQSDAQ. V lost 5 bases to trimming and J lost 11 bases, with 24 bases between them. The length of the CDR3 is 15 residues.

This chain uses TRBV5-1 with TRBJ2-7, with TRBD1 as a possible D gene (6 bases). V shed 1 base and J shed 1 base, with 9 bases lying between them. Germline V gives CDR1 SGHRS, CDR2 YFSETQ. The CDR3 length is 14 residues. CDR3 nucleotides: TGCGCCAGCAGCTTGACAGGGCAGTCCTACGAGCAGTACTTC. This codes for CASSLTGQSYEQYF.

The chain is built from TRBV7-8 and TRBJ2-7; no clear D. Germline loops: CDR1 SGHVS, CDR2 FQNEAQ. Trimming took off 0 bases at V and 2 bases at J, with 5 bases between the two ends. This CDR3 region has 13 residues. The CDR3 sequence: CASSLADTYEQYF. The CDR3 nucleotides are TGTGCCAGCAGCTTAGCAGATACCTACGAGCAGTACTTC.

The V gene is TRBV5-1, the J gene TRBJ2-2; D tentatively reads TRBD1 or TRBD2 (6 bases each). Between the trimmed V and J ends, which lost 0 bases and 7 bases, there was a span of 13 bases. The CDR3 extends over 15 amino acids. Germline CDR1 SGHRS, CDR2 YFSETQ. The CDR3 loop is CASSLGQGRFGELFF. CDR3 in DNA: TGCGCCAGCAGCTTGGGCCAGGGGAGGTTCGGGGAGCTGTTTTTT.

The chain employs TRBV5-5 and TRBJ2-2; 9 nucleotides agree with TRBD2. Trimming took 4 bases from V and 4 from J; bases not matched to a gene: 8. Germline V CDR1 and CDR2: SGHKS, YYEKEE (reference sequence). The CDR3 extends over 16 amino acids. Here the CDR3 DNA reads TGTGCCAGCAGCGCCTTAGCGGGGGTGGTCACCGGGGAGCTGTTTTTT. This gives the protein CASSALAGVVTGELFF.

The chain uses TRBV13 and TRBJ2-7, with 8 positions matching TRBD1. Per germline, CDR1 PRHDT and CDR2 FYEKMQ (reference sequence). The V gene end was trimmed by 5 bases and the J gene end by 5 bases; junction bases not matched to a gene: 5. The CDR3 has 13 amino acids. DNA for the CDR3: TGTGCCAGCAGCCTCAAGACAGGGGACGAGCAGTACTTC. Its protein product is CASSLKTGDEQYF.

The chain is built from TRBV10-3 and TRBJ2-5; D remains unclear. V was clipped by 4 bases and J by 5 bases, with 14 bases between them. The CDR3 spans 14 residues. CDR1 ENHRY and CDR2 SYGVKD come from the germline V gene. The CDR3 here is CAISAGWTTETQYF. The CDR3 region has the DNA TGTGCCATCAGTGCCGGGTGGACCACTGAGACCCAGTACTTC.

This chain connects TRBV5-6 to TRBJ2-5, with 11 bases fitting TRBD2. The V segment lost 4 bases and the J segment 5 bases; nucleotides outside the gene matches: 10. CDR1 and CDR2 from the germline V gene are SGHDT and YYEEEE. The CDR3 spans 16 residues. CDR3 sequence: CASSPLIAGGMETQYF. CDR3 nucleotides: TGTGCCAGCAGCCCGTTGATAGCGGGGGGGATGGAGACCCAGTACTTC.

The count of this clone is one. This chain connects TRBV7-2 to TRBJ2-5; 12 bases map to TRBD2. The V gene's germline CDR1 is SGHTA and CDR2 FQGNSA. The CDR3 covers 16 residues. Losses at the gene ends were 2 bases for V and 3 bases for J; bases not matched to a gene: 4. The CDR3 sequence: CASSLLLAGGKETQYF. The DNA of the CDR3 is TGTGCCAGCAGCTTACTACTAGCGGGGGGAAAAGAGACCCAGTACTTC.

The gene calls are TRBV5-1 and TRBJ1-2, with D hard to call. CDR3 length: 14 residues. V was clipped by 1 base and J by 8 bases, with 15 bases between them. CDR1 and CDR2 (germline): SGHRS, YFSETQ. DNA of the CDR3: TGCGCCAGCAGCTTGCTAGAGGGCCGGAGAGGCTACACCTTC. Its protein product is CASSLLEGRRGYTF.

This clone was recorded only once. The chain combines TRBV19 with TRBJ1-4; TRBD1 agrees at 7 bases. Trimming removed 5 bases from V and 3 bases from J; junction bases left unmatched: 9. The CDR3 spans 16 residues. Germline V gives CDR1 LNHDA, CDR2 SQIVND (reference sequence). CDR3 sequence: CASSPRGGTANEKLFF. As DNA, the CDR3 is TGTGCCAGTAGTCCCCGCGGTGGGACAGCTAATGAAAAACTGTTTTTT.

This chain links TRBV4-3 with TRBJ2-3; TRBD2 matches at 10 bases. CDR3 length equals 18 residues. Germline V lookup: CDR1 LGHNA, CDR2 YSLEER. V gave up 0 bases and J gave up 1 base; unmatched junction bases: 7. The CDR3 region has the DNA TGCGCCAGCAGCCAAGAAAGATTTAGCGGGGGGCGCACAGATACGCAGTATTTT. It codes for CASSQERFSGGRTDTQYF.

J is TRBJ2-1 and V is TRBV9, with 8 bases identical to TRBD2. This CDR3 has 15 amino acids. V shed 4 bases, J shed 1 base, and the junction held 4 bases outside the gene matches. Germline loops: CDR1 SGDLS, CDR2 YYNGEE. In DNA form, the CDR3 reads TGTGCCAGCAGCCGTCAGCGGGGGTCCTACAATGAGCAGTTCTTC. Its translation is CASSRQRGSYNEQFF.

The CDR3 loop is CATSDSGAGNTIYF. The CDR3 bases are TGTGCCACCAGTGATTCGGGGGCCGGAAACACCATATATTTT. This rearrangement joins TRBV24-1 to TRBJ1-3; a weak D match, TRBD1 (6 bases). This CDR3 spans 14 amino acids. CDR1 and CDR2 from the germline V gene are KGHDR and SFDVKD. V was shortened by 2 bases and J by 4 bases, with 8 bases between the two germline ends.

This chain connects TRBV4-3 to TRBJ1-1, with no clear D. The CDR3 sequence is 14 residues long. Germline loops: CDR1 LGHNA, CDR2 YSLEER. Trimming left V 1 base short and J 4 bases short, with 10 bases between. CDR3 protein: CASSQAIGRTEAFF. CDR3 in DNA: TGCGCCAGCAGCCAAGCTATCGGGCGCACTGAAGCTTTCTTT.

CDR3 in amino acids: CASAQGTHYGYTF. CDR3 bases: TGTGCCAGCGCACAGGGGACCCACTATGGCTACACCTTC. V gene TRBV19 combines with J gene TRBJ1-2; 7 nucleotides line up with TRBD1. CDR3 length equals 13 residues. V trimming: 9 bases; J trimming: 3 bases; junction bases outside the gene matches: 7. Germline assignment: CDR1 LNHDA and CDR2 SQIVND (reference sequence).

This clone was detected only once. This chain uses TRBV12-3 or TRBV12-4 with TRBJ2-3; the D is unclear. The CDR3 runs 13 residues. The V gene lost 2 bases and the J gene lost 5 bases, with 8 bases spanning the gap. CDR3 loop: CASSLSVVDTQYF. The CDR3 nucleotides are TGTGCCAGCAGTTTATCGGTAGTAGATACGCAGTATTTT.

J is TRBJ2-4 and V is TRBV6-5, with 7 bases fitting TRBD2. This CDR3 has 15 residues. The germline gives CDR1 MNHEY, CDR2 SVGAGI. V lost 7 bases and J lost 3; bases outside the gene matches: 9. DNA of the CDR3: TGTGCCAGCAACATCGGGACTACCGTCAAAAACATTCAGTACTTC. Its protein product is CASNIGTTVKNIQYF.

The V call is TRBV9, the J call TRBJ1-2; D is perhaps TRBD1 (6 bases). The CDR3 loop spans 12 amino acids. Germline V gene sequence: CDR1 SGDLS, CDR2 YYNGEE. With 3 bases removed from V and 4 bases from J, the gap between germline ends came to 7 bases. The chain's CDR3 is CASSGGGYGYTF. The CDR3 coding sequence is TGTGCCAGCAGCGGAGGGGGCTATGGCTACACCTTC.

J is TRBJ1-4 and V is TRBV30, with a tentative D call TRBD1 (5 bases). Germline CDR1 GTSNPN, CDR2 SVGIG (reference sequence). V was cut by 2 bases and J by 11 bases, with 15 bases left in between. CDR3 length: 13 residues. The CDR3 protein is CAWSPPAGGKLFF. DNA of the CDR3: TGTGCCTGGAGTCCCCCCGCGGGGGGGAAACTGTTTTTT.

V is TRBV7-2 and J is TRBJ2-2, with no clear D. This CDR3 has 14 amino acids. V was pared by 7 bases and J by 2 bases, with 11 bases between. The germline gives CDR1 SGHTA, CDR2 FQGNSA. The chain's CDR3 is CASTIRGNTGELFF. The CDR3 region has the DNA TGTGCCAGCACTATACGAGGAAACACCGGGGAGCTGTTTTTT.

For the CDR3, the DNA is TGCAGCGTTCAACAGGGGACCGATTCACCCCTCCACTTT. Protein product: CSVQQGTDSPLHF. V gene TRBV29-1 combines with J gene TRBJ1-6; 7 nucleotides agree with TRBD1. CDR1 and CDR2 (germline): SQVTM, ANQGSEA. This CDR3 has 13 amino acids. Trimming at V came to 5 bases and at J to 8 bases, leaving 6 bases not matched to a gene.

The sample holds one count of this clone. The V gene is TRBV7-9, the J gene TRBJ1-1; 10 bases are a match to TRBD1. Germline V gene sequence: CDR1 SEHNR, CDR2 FQNEAQ (reference sequence). Unmatched junction bases numbered 4, after V lost 5 bases and J lost 1 base. The length of the CDR3 is 15 residues. This CDR3 is CASSGGQGKNTEAFF. CDR3 bases: TGTGCCAGCAGCGGGGGACAGGGGAAGAACACTGAAGCTTTCTTT.

The chain employs TRBV7-2 and TRBJ2-3; D gene unclear. V lost 4 bases to trimming and J lost 2 bases, with 7 bases between them. This CDR3 is 13 amino acids long. Germline CDR1 and CDR2: SGHTA and FQGNSA. CDR3 amino acids: CASSYTDTDTQYF. The CDR3 coding sequence is TGTGCCAGCAGCTACACGGACACAGATACGCAGTATTTT.